This TCR beta chain emerged from a study of blood T cells in healthy people across ages. This clonotype was seen only a few times. Its antigen is not identified. Study-wide results and caveats: Naive CD4+ cells and diversity were both higher in long-lived donors than in aged donors.

The second PCR ran about 6 to 12 cycles with a sample-barcoded 5' primer and J-beta primers. A single record per CDR3 protein comes from TCRdb applying MiXCR to the 5' RACE reads. This sample yields around 500,000 distinct CDR3 sequences, of which 25% to 35% are seen a single time; about 3.3% belongs to the top ten. Germline V gene data show CDR1 as KGHDR and CDR2 as SFDVKD. Trimming removed 8 bases at V and 7 bases at J, with 8 bases between. CDR3 length equals 10 residues. Researchers isolated at least 7 million PBMCs per sample. The sample also formed part of further work on T cells of mothers and their children. That publication notes: The yield was over 8.5 million TCR beta CDR3 reads from each mother and around 2.9 million from each child.

The clonotype was recovered from a boy aged 2 to 10 in good health. Material for sequencing was blood. The chain has TRBV24-1 and TRBJ2-7, with unresolved D. CDR3 sequence: CATTGSEQYF. The CDR3, as DNA: TGTGCCACCACGGGTTCGGAGCAGTACTTC.